This TCR beta chain was found in a study of beta chain features in type 1 diabetes. Study background: No age, gender or cell yield differences were seen between patients and healthy donors. Taken together, all samples contributed nearly 110 million examined sorted cells. General study findings and limits: Highly expressing activated T cells could be over-counted with a cDNA template. Type 1 diabetes patients had moderately but significantly shorter TCRB CDR3s in all four CD4+ subsets.

This clone came up a few times. Its antigen is undetermined. Sequencing targeted expressed TCRB transcripts, as all isolated RNA had been reverse transcribed. The protocol was immunoSEQ multiplex PCR, while the TCRdb copy is restricted to in-frame clones and leaves out a portion. The table records some 280,000 clones, 14% of them present only once. CDR1 KGHSH and CDR2 LQKENI come from the germline V gene. Trimming took 4 bases from V and 5 from J, leaving 16 bases between them. CDR3 length: 15 amino acids. CD4+ naive, central memory, regulatory and stem cell-like memory cells were sorted via CD45RO/CCR7/CD25/CD127/CD95/CD27.

This clonotype originated in a man aged 25 to 40 with type 1 diabetes. The source material was naive CD4+ T cells from blood. This chain connects TRBV18 to TRBJ2-3; D possibly corresponds to TRBD2 (7 bases). The CDR3 DNA follows: TGTGCCAGCTCACGGATCGGGGGGCAGATAGATACGCAGTATTTT. Encoded protein: CASSRIGGQIDTQYF. The entire variable domain, with the rest obtained from reference TRBV18 and TRBJ2-3, is as follows: NAGVMQNPRHLVRRRGQEARLRCSPMKGHSHVYWYRQLPEEGLKFMVYLQKENIIDESGMPKERFSAEFPKEGPSILRIQQVVRGDSAAYFCASSRIGGQIDTQYFGPGTRLTVL.